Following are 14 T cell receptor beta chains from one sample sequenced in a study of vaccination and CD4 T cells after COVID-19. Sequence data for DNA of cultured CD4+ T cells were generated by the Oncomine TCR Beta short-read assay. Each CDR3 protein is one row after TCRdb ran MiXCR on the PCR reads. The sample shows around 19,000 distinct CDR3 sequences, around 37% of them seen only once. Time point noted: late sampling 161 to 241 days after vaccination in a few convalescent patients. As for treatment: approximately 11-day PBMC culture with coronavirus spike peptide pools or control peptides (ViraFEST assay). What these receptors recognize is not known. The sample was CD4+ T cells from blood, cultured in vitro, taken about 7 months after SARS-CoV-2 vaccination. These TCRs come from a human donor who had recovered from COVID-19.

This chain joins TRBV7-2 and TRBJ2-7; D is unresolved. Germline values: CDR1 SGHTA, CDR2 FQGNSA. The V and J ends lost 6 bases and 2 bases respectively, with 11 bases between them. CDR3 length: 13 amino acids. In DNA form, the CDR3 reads TGTGCCAGCAGTAGTCAAGGCCCCTACGAGCAGTACTTC. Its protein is CASSSQGPYEQYF. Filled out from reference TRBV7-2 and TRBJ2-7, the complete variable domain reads GAGVSQSPSNKVTEKGKDVELRCDPISGHTALYWYRQSLGQGLEFLIYFQGNSAPDKSGLPSDRFSAERTGGSVSTLTIQRTQQEDSAVYLCASSSQGPYEQYFGPGTRLTVT.

DNA for the CDR3: TGTGCCAGCAGTTTAGGGCACGGGACGGGGCCCAATGAGCAGTTCTTC. Its protein is CASSLGHGTGPNEQFF. This chain joins TRBV28 and TRBJ2-1, with D possibly being TRBD1 or TRBD2 (5 bases each). The germline V gene encodes CDR1 MDHEN and CDR2 SYDVKM. This CDR3 has 16 residues. The germline V and J ends were trimmed by 2 bases and 6 bases, with 17 bases remaining between them.

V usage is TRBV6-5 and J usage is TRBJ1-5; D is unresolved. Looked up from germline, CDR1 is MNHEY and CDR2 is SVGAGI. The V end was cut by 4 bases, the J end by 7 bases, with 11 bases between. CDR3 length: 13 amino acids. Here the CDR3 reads CASSLWAVQPQHF. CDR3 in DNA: TGTGCCAGCAGTTTGTGGGCGGTGCAGCCCCAGCATTTT.

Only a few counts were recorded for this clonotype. Here the CDR3 reads CASSISSTDTQYF. The DNA for the CDR3 is TGTGCCAGCAGTATCAGTAGCACAGATACGCAGTATTTT. V gene TRBV7-3 combines with J gene TRBJ2-3; D ambiguous. V was trimmed by 6 bases and J by 0 bases, leaving 7 bases between them. The CDR3 extends over 13 amino acids. Germline assignment: CDR1 SGHTA and CDR2 FQGTGA.

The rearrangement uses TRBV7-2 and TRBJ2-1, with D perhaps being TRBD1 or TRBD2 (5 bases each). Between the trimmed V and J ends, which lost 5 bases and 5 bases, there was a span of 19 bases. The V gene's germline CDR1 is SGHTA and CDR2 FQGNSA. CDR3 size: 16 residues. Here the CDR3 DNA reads TGTGCCAGCAGCCGAAGGCGTGGGGACGAACACAATGAGCAGTTCTTC. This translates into CASSRRRGDEHNEQFF.

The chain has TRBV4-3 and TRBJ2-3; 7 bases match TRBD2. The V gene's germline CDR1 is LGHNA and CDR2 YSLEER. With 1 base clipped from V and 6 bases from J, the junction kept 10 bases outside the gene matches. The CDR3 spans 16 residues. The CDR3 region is CASSQAWLAAEDTQYF. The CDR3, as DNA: TGCGCCAGCAGCCAAGCTTGGCTAGCGGCGGAGGATACGCAGTATTTT.

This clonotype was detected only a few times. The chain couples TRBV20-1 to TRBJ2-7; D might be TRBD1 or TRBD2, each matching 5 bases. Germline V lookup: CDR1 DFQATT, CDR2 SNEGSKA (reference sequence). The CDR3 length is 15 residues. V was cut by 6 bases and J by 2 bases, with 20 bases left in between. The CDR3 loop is CSAADRARGAYEQYF. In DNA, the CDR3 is TGCAGTGCGGCGGACCGAGCGAGGGGAGCCTACGAGCAGTACTTC.

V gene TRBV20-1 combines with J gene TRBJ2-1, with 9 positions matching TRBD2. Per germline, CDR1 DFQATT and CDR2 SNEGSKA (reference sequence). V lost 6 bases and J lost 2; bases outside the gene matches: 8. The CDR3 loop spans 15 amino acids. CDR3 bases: TGCAGTGCCTTAACCGGGACTAGCCCCTACAATGAGCAGTTCTTC. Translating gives CSALTGTSPYNEQFF.

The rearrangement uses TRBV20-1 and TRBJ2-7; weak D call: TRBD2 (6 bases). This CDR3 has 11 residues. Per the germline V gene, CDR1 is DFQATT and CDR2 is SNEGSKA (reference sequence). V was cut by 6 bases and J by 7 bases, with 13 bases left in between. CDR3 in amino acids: CSAATSREQYF. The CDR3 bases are TGCAGTGCAGCGACTAGTCGAGAGCAGTACTTC.

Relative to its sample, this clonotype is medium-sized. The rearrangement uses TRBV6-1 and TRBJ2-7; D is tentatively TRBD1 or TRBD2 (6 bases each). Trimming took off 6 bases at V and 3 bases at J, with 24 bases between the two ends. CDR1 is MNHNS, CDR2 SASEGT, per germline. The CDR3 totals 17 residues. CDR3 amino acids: CASRGGSPGGNFYEQYF. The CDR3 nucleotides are TGTGCCAGCAGAGGGGGGAGCCCTGGCGGAAACTTCTACGAGCAGTACTTC.

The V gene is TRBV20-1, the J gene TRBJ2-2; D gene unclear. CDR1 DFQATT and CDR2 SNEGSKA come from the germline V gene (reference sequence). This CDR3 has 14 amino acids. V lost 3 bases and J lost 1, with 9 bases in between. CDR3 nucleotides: TGCAGTGCTAGTCGTATTCTGAACACCGGGGAGCTGTTTTTT. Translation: CSASRILNTGELFF.

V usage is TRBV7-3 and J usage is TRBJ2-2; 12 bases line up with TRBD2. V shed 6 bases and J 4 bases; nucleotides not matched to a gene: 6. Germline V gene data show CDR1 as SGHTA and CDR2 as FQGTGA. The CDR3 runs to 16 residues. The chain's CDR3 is CASSLTSGSGTGELFF. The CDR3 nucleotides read TGTGCCAGCAGTCTGACTAGCGGGAGTGGCACCGGGGAGCTGTTTTTT.

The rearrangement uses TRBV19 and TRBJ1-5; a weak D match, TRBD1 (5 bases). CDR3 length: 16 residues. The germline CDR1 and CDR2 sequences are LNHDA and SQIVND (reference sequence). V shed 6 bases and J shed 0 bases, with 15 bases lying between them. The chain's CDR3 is CASRMGRLYSNQPQHF. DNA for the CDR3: TGTGCCAGTAGAATGGGGCGGCTGTATAGCAATCAGCCCCAGCATTTT.

The CDR3 spells CASSLDLRSYNEQFF. The CDR3 bases are TGTGCCAGCAGTTTAGACCTCCGCTCCTACAATGAGCAGTTCTTC. This sequence joins TRBV28 and TRBJ2-1; D call uncertain. This CDR3 spans 15 amino acids. CDR1 is MDHEN and CDR2 is SYDVKM in the germline V gene. Trimming stripped 2 bases from V and 0 bases from J, with 8 bases between.